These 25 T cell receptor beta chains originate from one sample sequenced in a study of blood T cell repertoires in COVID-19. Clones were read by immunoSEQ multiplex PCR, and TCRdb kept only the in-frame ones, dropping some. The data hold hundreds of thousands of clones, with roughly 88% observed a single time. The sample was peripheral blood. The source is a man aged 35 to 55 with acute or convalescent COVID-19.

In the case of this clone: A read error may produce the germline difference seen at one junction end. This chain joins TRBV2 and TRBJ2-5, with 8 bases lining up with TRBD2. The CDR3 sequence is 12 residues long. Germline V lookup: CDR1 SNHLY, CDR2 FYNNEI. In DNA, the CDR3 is TGTGCCAGCGGGACTAGACAAGGGACCCAGTACTTC. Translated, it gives CASGTRQGTQYF.

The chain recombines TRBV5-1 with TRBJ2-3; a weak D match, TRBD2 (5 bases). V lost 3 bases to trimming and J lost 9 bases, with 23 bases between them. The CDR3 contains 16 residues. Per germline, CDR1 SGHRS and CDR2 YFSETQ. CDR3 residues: CASSSIQLEVVGTQYF. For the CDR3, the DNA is TGCGCCAGCAGCTCCATACAGCTGGAGGTGGTGGGAACGCAGTATTTT. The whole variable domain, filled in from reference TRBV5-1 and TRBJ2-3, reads KAGVTQTPRYLIKTRGQQVTLSCSPISGHRSVSWYQQTPGQGLQFLFEYFSETQRNKGNFPGRFSGRQFSNSRSEMNVSTLELGDSALYLCASSSIQLEVVGTQYFGPGTRLTVL.

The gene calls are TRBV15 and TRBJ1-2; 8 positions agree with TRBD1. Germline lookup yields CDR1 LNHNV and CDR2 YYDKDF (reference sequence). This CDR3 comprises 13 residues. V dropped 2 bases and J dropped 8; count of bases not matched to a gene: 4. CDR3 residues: CATSRLQGDGYTF. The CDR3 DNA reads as TGTGCCACCAGCAGACTACAGGGGGACGGCTACACCTTC. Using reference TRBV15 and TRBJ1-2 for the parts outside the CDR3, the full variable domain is DAMVIQNPRYQVTQFGKPVTLSCSQTLNHNVMYWYQQKSSQAPKLLFHYYDKDFNNEADTPDNFQSRRPNTSFCFLDIRSPGLGDTAMYLCATSRLQGDGYTFGSGTRLTVV.

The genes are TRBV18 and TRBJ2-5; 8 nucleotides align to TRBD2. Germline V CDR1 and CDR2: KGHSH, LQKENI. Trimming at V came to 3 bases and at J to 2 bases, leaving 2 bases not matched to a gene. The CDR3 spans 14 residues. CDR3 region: CASSPGLEQETQYF. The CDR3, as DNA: TGTGCCAGCTCACCGGGACTAGAGCAAGAGACCCAGTACTTC. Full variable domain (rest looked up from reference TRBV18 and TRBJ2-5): NAGVMQNPRHLVRRRGQEARLRCSPMKGHSHVYWYRQLPEEGLKFMVYLQKENIIDESGMPKERFSAEFPKEGPSILRIQQVVRGDSAAYFCASSPGLEQETQYFGPGTRLLVL.

CDR3 loop: CASETQGSQPQHF. CDR3 nucleotides: TGTGCCAGCGAGACACAGGGGTCGCAGCCCCAGCATTTT. The rearrangement links TRBV28 to TRBJ1-5, with 7 bases fitting TRBD1. Germline V gives CDR1 MDHEN, CDR2 SYDVKM. This CDR3 is 13 amino acids long. V dropped 8 bases and J dropped 7; count of bases not matched to a gene: 8.

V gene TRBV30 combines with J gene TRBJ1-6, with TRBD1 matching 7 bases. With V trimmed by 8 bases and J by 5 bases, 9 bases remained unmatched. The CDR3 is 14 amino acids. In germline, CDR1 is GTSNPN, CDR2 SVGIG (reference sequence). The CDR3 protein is CAAGQDQNNSPLHF. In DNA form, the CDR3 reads TGTGCCGCCGGACAGGATCAGAATAATTCACCCCTCCACTTT.

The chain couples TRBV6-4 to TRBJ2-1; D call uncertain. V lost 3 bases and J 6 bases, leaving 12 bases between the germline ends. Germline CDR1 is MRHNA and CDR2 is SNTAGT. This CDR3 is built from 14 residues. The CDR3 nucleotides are TGTGCCAGCAGTGAGTTTGAAGCGAGCAATGAGCAGTTCTTC. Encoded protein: CASSEFEASNEQFF.

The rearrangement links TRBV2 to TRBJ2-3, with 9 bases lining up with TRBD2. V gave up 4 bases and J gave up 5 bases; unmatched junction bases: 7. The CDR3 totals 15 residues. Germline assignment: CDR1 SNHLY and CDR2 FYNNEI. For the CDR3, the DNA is TGTGCCAGCAGTGTCGAGCGGGAGGTTGTAGATACGCAGTATTTT. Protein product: CASSVEREVVDTQYF.

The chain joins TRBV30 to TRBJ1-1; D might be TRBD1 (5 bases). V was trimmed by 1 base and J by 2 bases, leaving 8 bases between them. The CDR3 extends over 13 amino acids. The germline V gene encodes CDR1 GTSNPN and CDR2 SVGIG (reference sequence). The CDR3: CAWSGQPNTEAFF. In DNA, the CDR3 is TGTGCCTGGAGTGGACAGCCTAACACTGAAGCTTTCTTT.

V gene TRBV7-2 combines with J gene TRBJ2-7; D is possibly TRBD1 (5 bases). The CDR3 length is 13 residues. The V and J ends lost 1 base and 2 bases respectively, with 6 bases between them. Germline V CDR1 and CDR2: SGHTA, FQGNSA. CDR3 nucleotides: TGTGCCAGCAGCTTAGGGACAACCTACGAGCAGTACTTC. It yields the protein CASSLGTTYEQYF.

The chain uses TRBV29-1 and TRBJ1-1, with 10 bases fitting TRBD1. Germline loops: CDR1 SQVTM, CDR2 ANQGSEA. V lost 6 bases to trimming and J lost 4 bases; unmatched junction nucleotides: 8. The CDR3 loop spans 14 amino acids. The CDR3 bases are TGCAGCGTCGTACGGACAGGGGGAAGCACTGAAGCTTTCTTT. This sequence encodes CSVVRTGGSTEAFF.

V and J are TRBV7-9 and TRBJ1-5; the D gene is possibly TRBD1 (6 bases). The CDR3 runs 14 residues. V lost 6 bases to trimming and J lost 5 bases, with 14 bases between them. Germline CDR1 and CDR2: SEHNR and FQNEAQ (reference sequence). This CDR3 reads CASRTRDTDQPQHF. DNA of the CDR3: TGTGCCAGCAGAACACGGGACACAGATCAGCCCCAGCATTTT.

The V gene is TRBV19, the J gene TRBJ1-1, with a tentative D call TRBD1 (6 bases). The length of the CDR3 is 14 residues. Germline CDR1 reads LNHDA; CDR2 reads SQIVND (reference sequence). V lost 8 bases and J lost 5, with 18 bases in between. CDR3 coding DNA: TGTGCCAGTGGGAATCAGGGGAGTAGGACTGAAGCTTTCTTT. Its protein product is CASGNQGSRTEAFF.

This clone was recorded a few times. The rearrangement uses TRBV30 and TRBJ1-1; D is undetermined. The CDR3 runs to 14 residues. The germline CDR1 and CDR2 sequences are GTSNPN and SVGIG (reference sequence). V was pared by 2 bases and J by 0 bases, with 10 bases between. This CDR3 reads CAWSYGVMNTEAFF. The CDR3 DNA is TGTGCCTGGAGTTACGGGGTCATGAACACTGAAGCTTTCTTT.

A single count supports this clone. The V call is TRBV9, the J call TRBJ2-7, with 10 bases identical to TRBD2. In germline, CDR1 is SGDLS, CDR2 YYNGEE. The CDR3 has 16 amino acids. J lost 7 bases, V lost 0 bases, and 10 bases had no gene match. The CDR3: CASSVGRSSGSLEQYF. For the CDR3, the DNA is TGTGCCAGCAGCGTAGGGAGGTCTAGCGGGAGTCTGGAGCAGTACTTC.

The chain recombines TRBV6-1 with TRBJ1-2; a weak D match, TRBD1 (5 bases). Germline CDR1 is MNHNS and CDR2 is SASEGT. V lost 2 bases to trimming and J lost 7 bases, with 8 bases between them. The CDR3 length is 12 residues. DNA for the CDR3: TGTGCCAGCAGTGAACAGGGCCTTGGCTACACCTTC. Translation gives CASSEQGLGYTF.

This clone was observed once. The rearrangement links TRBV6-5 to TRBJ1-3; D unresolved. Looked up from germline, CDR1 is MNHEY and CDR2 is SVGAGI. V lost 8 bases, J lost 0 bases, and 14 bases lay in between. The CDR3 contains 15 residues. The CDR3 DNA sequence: TGTGCCAGCGGCGAGACGGGATACTCTGGAAACACCATATATTTT. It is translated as CASGETGYSGNTIYF.

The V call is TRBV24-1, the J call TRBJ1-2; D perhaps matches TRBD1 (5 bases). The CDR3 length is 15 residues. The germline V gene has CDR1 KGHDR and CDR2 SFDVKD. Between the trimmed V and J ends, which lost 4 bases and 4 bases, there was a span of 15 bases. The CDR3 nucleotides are TGTGCCACCAGTGAGGGGCCCACCTCGTCCTATGGCTACACCTTC. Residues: CATSEGPTSSYGYTF.

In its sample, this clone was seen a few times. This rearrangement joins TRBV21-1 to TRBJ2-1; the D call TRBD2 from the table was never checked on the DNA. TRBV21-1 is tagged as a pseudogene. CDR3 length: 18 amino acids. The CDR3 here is CASSIGFGAGGPEYEQFF. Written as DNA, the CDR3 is TGTGCCAGCAGCATAGGCTTCGGAGCGGGAGGGCCGGAGTATGAGCAGTTCTTC.

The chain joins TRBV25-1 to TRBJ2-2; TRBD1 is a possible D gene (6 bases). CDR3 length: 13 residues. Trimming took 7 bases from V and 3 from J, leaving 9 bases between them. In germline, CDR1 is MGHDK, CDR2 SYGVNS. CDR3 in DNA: TGTGCCAGCACGACAGGACACACCGGGGAGCTGTTTTTT. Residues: CASTTGHTGELFF.

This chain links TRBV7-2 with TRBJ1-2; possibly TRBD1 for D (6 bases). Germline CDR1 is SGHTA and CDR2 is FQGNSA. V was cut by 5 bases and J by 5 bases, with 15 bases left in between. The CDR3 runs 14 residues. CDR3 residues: CASSPSRGRYGYTF. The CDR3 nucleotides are TGTGCCAGCAGCCCCTCCAGGGGAAGGTATGGCTACACCTTC.

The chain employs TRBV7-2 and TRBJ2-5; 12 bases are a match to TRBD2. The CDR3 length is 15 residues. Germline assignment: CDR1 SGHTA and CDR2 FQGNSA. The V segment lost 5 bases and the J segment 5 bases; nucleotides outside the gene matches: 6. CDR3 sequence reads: CASSRTSGAYETQYF. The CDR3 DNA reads TGTGCCAGCAGCAGGACTAGCGGGGCCTACGAGACCCAGTACTTC.

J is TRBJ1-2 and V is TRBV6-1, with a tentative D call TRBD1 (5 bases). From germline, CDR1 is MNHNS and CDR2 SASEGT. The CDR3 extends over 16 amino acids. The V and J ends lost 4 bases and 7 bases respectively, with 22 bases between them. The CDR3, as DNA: TGTGCCAGCAGTGTACGGAGTGGACACTCAACGGGTGGCTACACCTTC. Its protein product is CASSVRSGHSTGGYTF.

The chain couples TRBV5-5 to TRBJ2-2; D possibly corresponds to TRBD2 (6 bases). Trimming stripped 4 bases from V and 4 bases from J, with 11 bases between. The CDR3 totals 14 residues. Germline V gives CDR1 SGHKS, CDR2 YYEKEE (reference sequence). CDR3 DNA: TGTGCCAGCAGCGCCGGGGGAAGCACCGGGGAGCTGTTTTTT. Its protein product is CASSAGGSTGELFF.

CDR3 region: CASSLGVWSSGYTF. Written as DNA, the CDR3 is TGTGCCAGCAGTCTCGGGGTCTGGTCCAGTGGCTACACCTTC. The V call is TRBV25-1, the J call TRBJ1-2; D gene uncertain. The CDR3 extends over 14 amino acids. The V gene lost 5 bases and the J gene lost 7 bases, with 17 bases spanning the gap. Germline lookup yields CDR1 MGHDK and CDR2 SYGVNS.